This TCR beta chain was recovered during a study of beta chain features in type 1 diabetes. In the study overall: Cell yields, gender and age were similar in healthy donors and patients. General observations from the study: Reduced insertions and increased deletions marked VDJ junctions in type 1 diabetes patients. All four CD4+ subsets of Type 1 diabetes patients contained TCRB CDR3s that were moderately but significantly shorter.

As to this clone: Its antigen is undetermined.

Populations isolated by sorting all had purity greater than 95%. As every portion of the isolated RNA was reverse transcribed, the sequencing read expressed TCRB transcripts. Produced via immunoSEQ multiplex PCR; TCRdb's table is partial and in-frame only. The table shows about 340,000 clones, with approximately 10% occurring only once. This CDR3 has 13 amino acids. In germline, CDR1 is SNHLY, CDR2 FYNNEI. Trimming removed 10 bases at V and 0 bases at J, with 12 bases between. Sequencing was done on a sample of central memory CD4+ T cells from blood. This chain joins TRBV2 and TRBJ1-1, with D unclear. The receptor comes from a man aged 25-45 years with type 1 diabetes. CDR3 residues: CATTRDMNTEAFF. DNA of the CDR3: TGTGCCACCACGCGAGACATGAACACTGAAGCTTTCTTT. The full variable domain, with the rest looked up from reference TRBV2 and TRBJ1-1, is EPEVTQTPSHQVTQMGQEVILRCVPISNHLYFYWYRQILGQKVEFLVSFYNNEISEKSEIFDDQFSVERPDGSNFTLKIRSTKLEDSAMYFCATTRDMNTEAFFGQGTRLTVV.